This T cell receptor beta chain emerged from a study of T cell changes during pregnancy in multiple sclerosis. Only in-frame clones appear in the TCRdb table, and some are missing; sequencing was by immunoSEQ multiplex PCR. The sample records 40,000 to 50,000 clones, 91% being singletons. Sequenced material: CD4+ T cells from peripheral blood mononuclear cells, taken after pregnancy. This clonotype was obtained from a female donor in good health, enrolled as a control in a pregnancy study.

CDR3 bases: TGTGCTCTTAGCGGGAGGGGTGCAGATACGCAGTATTTT. Amino acids: CALSGRGADTQYF. The chain combines TRBV7-2 with TRBJ2-3; 11 positions match TRBD2. Germline-derived CDR1 and CDR2 are SGHTA and FQGNSA. CDR3 length: 13 residues.